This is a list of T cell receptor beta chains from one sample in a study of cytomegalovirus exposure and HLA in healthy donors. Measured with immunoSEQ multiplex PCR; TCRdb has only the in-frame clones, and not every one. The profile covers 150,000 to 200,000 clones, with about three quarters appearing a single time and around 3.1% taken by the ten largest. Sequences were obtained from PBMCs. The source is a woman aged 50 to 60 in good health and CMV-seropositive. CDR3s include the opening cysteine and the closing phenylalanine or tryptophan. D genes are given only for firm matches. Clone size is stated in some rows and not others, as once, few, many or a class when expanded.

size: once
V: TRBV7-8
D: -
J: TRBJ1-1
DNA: TGTGCCAGCAGCTTACAGAGGGAGAACACTGAAGCTTTCTTT
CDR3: CASSLQRENTEAFF

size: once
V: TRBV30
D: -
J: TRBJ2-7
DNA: TGTGCCTGGAGGGGCTTGGAGGGGGAGCAGTACTTC
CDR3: CAWRGLEGEQYF

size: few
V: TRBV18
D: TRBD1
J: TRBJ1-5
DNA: TGTGCCAGCTCAACAGGGGGAAGCAATCAGCCCCAGCATTTT
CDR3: CASSTGGSNQPQHF

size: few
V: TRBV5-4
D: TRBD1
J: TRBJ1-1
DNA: TGTGCCAGCAGAAGACAGGGGAAGAACACTGAAGCTTTCTTT
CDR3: CASRRQGKNTEAFF

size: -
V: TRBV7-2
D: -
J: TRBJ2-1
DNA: TGTGCCAGCAGGTTACACACCGCAAACAATGAGCAGTTCTTC
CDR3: CASRLHTANNEQFF

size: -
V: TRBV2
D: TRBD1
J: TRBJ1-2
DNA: TGTGCCAGCAAGGGGGACAGAAATAACTATGGCTACACCTTC
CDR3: CASKGDRNNYGYTF

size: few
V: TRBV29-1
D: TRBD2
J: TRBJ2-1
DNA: TGCAGCGTTCGGACTAGCGGGGGGATCAACAATGAGCAGTTCTTC
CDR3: CSVRTSGGINNEQFF

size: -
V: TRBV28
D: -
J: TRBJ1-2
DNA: TGTGCCAGCAGTTTTGGCGGGGGCTATGGCTACACCTTC
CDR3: CASSFGGGYGYTF

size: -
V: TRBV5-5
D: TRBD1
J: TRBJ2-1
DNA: TGTGCCAGCAGCTCCCTCGGGGACAGGCAGGTCTTC
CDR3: CASSSLGDRQVF

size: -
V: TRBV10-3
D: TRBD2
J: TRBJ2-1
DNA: TGTGCCATCAGTCCACGGACTAGCGCGGGCTCCTACAATGAGCAGTTCTTC
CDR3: CAISPRTSAGSYNEQFF

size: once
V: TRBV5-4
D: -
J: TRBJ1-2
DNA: TGTGCCAGCAGCTTGGAGACAGGCTATGGCTACACCTTC
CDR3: CASSLETGYGYTF

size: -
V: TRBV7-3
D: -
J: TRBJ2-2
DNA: TGTGCCAGCAGCTTAGGAAGGGGGAACACCGGGGAGCTGTTTTTT
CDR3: CASSLGRGNTGELFF

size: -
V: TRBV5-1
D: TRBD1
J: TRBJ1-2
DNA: TGCGCCAGCAGCTTAGAGACAGGGGGCCGTGGCTACACCTTC
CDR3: CASSLETGGRGYTF

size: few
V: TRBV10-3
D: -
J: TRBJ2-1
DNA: TGTGCCATCAGTGGTTTAGGGGACAATGAGCAGTTCTTC
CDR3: CAISGLGDNEQFF

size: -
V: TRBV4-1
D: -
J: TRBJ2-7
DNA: TGCGCCAGCAGCCACCAAGACAACTACGAGCAGTACTTC
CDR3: CASSHQDNYEQYF

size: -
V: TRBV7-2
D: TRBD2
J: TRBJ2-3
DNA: TGTGCCAGCAGCCTTTTTGGACTAGCGTCTAGTACTACAGATACGCAGTATTTT
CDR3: CASSLFGLASSTTDTQYF

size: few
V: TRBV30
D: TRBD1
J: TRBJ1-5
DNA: TGTGCCTGGAGTACCGGGGCAGGGGGTTTTCAGCCCCAGCATTTT
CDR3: CAWSTGAGGFQPQHF

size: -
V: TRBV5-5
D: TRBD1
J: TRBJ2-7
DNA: TGTGCCAGCAGCCCGGCCGCGAGACAGGGGACAAGCGAGCAGTACTTC
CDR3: CASSPAARQGTSEQYF

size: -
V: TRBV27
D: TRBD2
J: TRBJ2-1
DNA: TGTGCCAGCAGTTCCCCCCATCGGACTAGCGGGAGGGGCTCCTACAATGAGCAGTTCTTC
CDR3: CASSSPHRTSGRGSYNEQFF

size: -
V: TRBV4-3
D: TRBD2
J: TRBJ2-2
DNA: TGCGCCAGCAGCCAAGACCGGACTAGCGGGGCCCGAACCGGGGAGCTGTTTTTT
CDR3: CASSQDRTSGARTGELFF

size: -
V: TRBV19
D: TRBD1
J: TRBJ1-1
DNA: TGTGCCAGTAGTATCACGACAGGGGGGGCTGAAGCTTTCTTT
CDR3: CASSITTGGAEAFF

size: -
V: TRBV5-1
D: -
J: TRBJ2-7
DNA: TGCGCCAGCAGCTTACAGGGCGAGGAGCAGTACTTC
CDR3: CASSLQGEEQYF

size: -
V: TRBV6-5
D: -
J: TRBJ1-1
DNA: TGTGCCAGCAGTTACTCGATGGAGGGGGGGGACACTGAAGCTTTCTTT
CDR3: CASSYSMEGGDTEAFF

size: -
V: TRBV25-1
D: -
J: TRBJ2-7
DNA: TGTGCCAGCAGTTCTAGCTCCTACGAGCAGTACTTC
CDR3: CASSSSSYEQYF

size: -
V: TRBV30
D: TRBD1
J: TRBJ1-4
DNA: TGTGCCTGGAGTGACAGGGGGTCTAATGAAAAACTGTTTTTT
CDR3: CAWSDRGSNEKLFF

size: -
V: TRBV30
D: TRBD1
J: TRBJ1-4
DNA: TGTGCCAGCGACCCCTTGACAGGGAATGAAAAACTGTTTTTT
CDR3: CASDPLTGNEKLFF

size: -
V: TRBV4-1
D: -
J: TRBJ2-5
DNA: TGCGCCAGCAGCCAAAAGACACAAGAGACCCAGTACTTC
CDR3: CASSQKTQETQYF

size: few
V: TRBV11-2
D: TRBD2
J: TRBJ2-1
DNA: TGTGCCAGCAGCTTAGTTCTAGCGGGAGATGAGCAGTTCTTC
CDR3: CASSLVLAGDEQFF

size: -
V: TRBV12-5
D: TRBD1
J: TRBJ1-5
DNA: TGTGCTAGCCTTCCAGGGACAGGTATTAGCAATCAGCCCCAGCATTTT
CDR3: CASLPGTGISNQPQHF

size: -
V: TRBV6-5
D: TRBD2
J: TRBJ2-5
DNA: TGTGCCAGCAGTCAAGGACTAGCGGGGACCCAGTACTTC
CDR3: CASSQGLAGTQYF

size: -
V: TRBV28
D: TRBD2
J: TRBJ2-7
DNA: TGTGCCAGCAGTCGGGAGGTCGAGCAGTACTTC
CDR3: CASSREVEQYF

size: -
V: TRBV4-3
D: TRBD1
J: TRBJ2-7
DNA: TGCGCCAGCAGCCAAGATGCGACAGGGGGCTACGAGCAGTACTTC
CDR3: CASSQDATGGYEQYF

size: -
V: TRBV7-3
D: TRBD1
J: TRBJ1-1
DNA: TGTGCCAGCAGCAGGGGGGACAGGAACACTGAAGCTTTCTTT
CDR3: CASSRGDRNTEAFF

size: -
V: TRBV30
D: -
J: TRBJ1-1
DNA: TGTGCCTTGGGGTTGGGGCTATCTTTCTTT
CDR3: CALGLGLSFF

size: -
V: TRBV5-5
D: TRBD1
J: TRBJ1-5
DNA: TGTGCCAGCAGCCAGGGGACAGATCAGCCCCAGCATTTT
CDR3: CASSQGTDQPQHF

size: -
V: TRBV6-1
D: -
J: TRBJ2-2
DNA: TGTGCCAGCAGTGAAGCGGGTTCTTCGGGGGTGGGGATCACCGGGGAGCTGTTTTTT
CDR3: CASSEAGSSGVGITGELFF

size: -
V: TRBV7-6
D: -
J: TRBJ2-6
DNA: TGTGCCAGCAGCCTCACTGGGGGGGGCACTGGGGCCAACGGCCTGACTTTC
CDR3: CASSLTGGGTGANGLTF

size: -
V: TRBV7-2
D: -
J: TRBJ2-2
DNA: TGTGCCAGCAGCCGTGATGTCACTACCGGGGAGCTGTTTTTT
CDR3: CASSRDVTTGELFF

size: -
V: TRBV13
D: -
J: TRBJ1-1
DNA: TGTGCCAGCAGCGACTGGCGGAGGGTTAACACTGAAGCTTTCTTT
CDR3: CASSDWRRVNTEAFF

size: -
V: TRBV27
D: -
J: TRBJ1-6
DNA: TGTGCCAGCAGTCCTAATAATTCACCCCTCCACTTT
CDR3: CASSPNNSPLHF

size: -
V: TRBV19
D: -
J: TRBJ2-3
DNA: TGTGCCAGTAGTACAGGGATAGGGGATACGCAGTATTTT
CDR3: CASSTGIGDTQYF

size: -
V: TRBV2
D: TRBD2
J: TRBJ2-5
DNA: TGTGCCAGCAGTGAACAGGCTAGCGGGGTAAAGACCCAGTACTTC
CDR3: CASSEQASGVKTQYF

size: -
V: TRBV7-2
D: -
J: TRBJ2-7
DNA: TGTGCCAGCAGCTTAGCTCCGGGGAACGAGCAGTACTTC
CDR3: CASSLAPGNEQYF

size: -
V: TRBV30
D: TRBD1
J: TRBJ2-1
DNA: TGTGCCTGGAGTGTGACAGGGTTGAATGAGCAGTTCTTC
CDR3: CAWSVTGLNEQFF

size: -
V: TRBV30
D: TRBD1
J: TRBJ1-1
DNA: TGTGCCTGGACGACAGGGGTGGCCTACACTGAAGCTTTCTTT
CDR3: CAWTTGVAYTEAFF

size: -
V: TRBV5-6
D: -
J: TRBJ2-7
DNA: TGTGCCAGCAGCCTACTAGCCATGATCTCCTACGAGCAGTACTTC
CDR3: CASSLLAMISYEQYF

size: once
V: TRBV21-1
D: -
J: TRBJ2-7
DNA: TGTGCCAGCAGCACCCGGACTCTCGCCTACGAGCAGTACTTC
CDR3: CASSTRTLAYEQYF

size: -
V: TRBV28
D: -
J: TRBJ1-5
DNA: TGTGCCAGCGTAGGGAGGGGGGATCGCAATCAGCCCCAGCATTTT
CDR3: CASVGRGDRNQPQHF

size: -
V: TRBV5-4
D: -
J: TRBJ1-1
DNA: TGTGCCAGCAGCCCACCTGGAGGCACTGAAGCTTTCTTT
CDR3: CASSPPGGTEAFF

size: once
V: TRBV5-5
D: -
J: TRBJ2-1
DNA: TGTGCCAGCAATGAGGAACCCTACAATGAACAGTTCTTC
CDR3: CASNEEPYNEQFF

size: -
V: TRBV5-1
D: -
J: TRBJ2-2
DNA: TGCGCCCTTAGAAGCCAACTCACCGGGGAGCTGTTTTTT
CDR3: CALRSQLTGELFF

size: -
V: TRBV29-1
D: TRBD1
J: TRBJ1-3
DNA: TGCAGCGTGGAATCCCAGACAGGGCCAACTGGAAACACCATATATTTT
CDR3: CSVESQTGPTGNTIYF

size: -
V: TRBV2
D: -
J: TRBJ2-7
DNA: TGTGCCAGCAGTGCGGGGAATGTCTACGAGCAGTACTTC
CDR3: CASSAGNVYEQYF

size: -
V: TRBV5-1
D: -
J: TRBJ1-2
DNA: TGCGCCAGCAGCTTCTATCCCGGGACACGGACGGCTAACTATGGCTACACCTTC
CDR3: CASSFYPGTRTANYGYTF

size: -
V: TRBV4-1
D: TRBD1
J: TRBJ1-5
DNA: TGCGCCAGCAGCCCCCCCGGGACAGGGATCTTCGCCCAGCATTTT
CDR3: CASSPPGTGIFAQHF

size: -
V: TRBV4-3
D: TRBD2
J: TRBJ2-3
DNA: TGCGCCAGCAGCTCTTCCTCCACTAGCGGGAGAACAGATACGCAGTATTTT
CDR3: CASSSSSTSGRTDTQYF